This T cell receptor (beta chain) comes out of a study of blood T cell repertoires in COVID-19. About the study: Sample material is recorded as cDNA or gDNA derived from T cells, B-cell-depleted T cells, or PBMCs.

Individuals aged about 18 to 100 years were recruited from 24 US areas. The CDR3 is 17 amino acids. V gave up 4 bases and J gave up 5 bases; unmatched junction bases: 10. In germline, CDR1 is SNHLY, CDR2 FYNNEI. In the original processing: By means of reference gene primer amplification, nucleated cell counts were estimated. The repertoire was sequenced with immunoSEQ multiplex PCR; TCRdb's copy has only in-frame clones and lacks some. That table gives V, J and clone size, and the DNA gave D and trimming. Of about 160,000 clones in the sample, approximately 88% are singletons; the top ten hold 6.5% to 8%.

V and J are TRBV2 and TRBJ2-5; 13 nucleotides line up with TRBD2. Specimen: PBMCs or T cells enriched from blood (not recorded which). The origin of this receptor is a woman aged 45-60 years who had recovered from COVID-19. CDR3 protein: CASSGGSTSGGPETQYF. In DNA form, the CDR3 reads TGTGCCAGCAGTGGGGGTTCGACTAGCGGGGGGCCGGAGACCCAGTACTTC.